The 32 T cell receptor beta chains presented below share a single source sample, sequenced in a study of type 1 regulatory T cells. Their recognized antigens are unknown. General study points: Tr1 cells had a more restricted TCR repertoire than non-Tr1 cells.

TCRdb called the reads again in MiXCR, with one record for every CDR3 protein. This table has 65,000 to 80,000 distinct CDR3 sequences, about 20% appearing once. The sample taken for sequencing was cultured type 1 regulatory T (Tr1) cells, either the whole culture or a sorted fraction (not recorded which). Every receptor here comes from a human donor in good health.

This chain links TRBV5-1 with TRBJ2-1; TRBD2 aligns across 11 bases. CDR3 length: 20 residues. From germline, CDR1 is SGHRS and CDR2 YFSETQ. The V gene end was trimmed by 6 bases and the J gene end by 3 bases; junction bases not matched to a gene: 20. The CDR3: CASKRRPSDQGLAVYNEQFF. The CDR3 DNA reads TGCGCCAGCAAAAGGAGGCCAAGCGACCAGGGACTAGCGGTCTACAATGAGCAGTTCTTC.

The chain is built from TRBV11-2 and TRBJ2-3; 12 bases match TRBD2. The CDR3 loop spans 16 amino acids. CDR1 and CDR2 from the germline V gene are SGHAT and FQNNGV. Unmatched junction bases numbered 6, after V lost 3 bases and J lost 5 bases. CDR3 nucleotide sequence: TGTGCCAGCAGCTTGACTAGCGGGAGAGAGGTAGATACGCAGTATTTT. As protein: CASSLTSGREVDTQYF.

The sample holds a few counts of this clonotype. CDR3 bases: TGCAGTGCTGGGCAGCGGCGGGGGCGCGATACGCAGTATTTT. Translation gives CSAGQRRGRDTQYF. The chain carries TRBV20-1 and TRBJ2-3; D might be TRBD2 (7 bases). From germline, CDR1 is DFQATT and CDR2 SNEGSKA (reference sequence). The CDR3 covers 14 residues. V lost 5 bases and J 6 bases, leaving 18 bases between the germline ends.

The gene calls are TRBV4-1 and TRBJ2-7, with D unclear. The CDR3 spans 16 residues. Trimming took 0 bases from V and 0 from J, leaving 12 bases between them. Germline-derived CDR1 and CDR2 are MGHRA and YSYEKL. CDR3 in amino acids: CASSQDLIGFSYEQYF. CDR3 sequence (DNA): TGCGCCAGCAGCCAAGATCTAATCGGGTTCTCCTACGAGCAGTACTTC.

CDR3 amino acids: CSVGPGFNQPQHF. Written as DNA, the CDR3 is TGCAGCGTGGGCCCAGGTTTTAATCAGCCCCAGCATTTT. The V call is TRBV29-1, the J call TRBJ1-5; D not resolved. The CDR3 has 13 residues. Per germline, CDR1 SQVTM and CDR2 ANQGSEA. Trimming cost V 6 bases and J 4 bases, with 13 bases left between them.

The V call is TRBV29-1, the J call TRBJ2-7; 9 nucleotides line up with TRBD1. J gave up 3 bases and V 6 bases, and 9 bases lay outside the gene matches. The germline CDR1 and CDR2 sequences are SQVTM and ANQGSEA. This CDR3 has 14 amino acids. The CDR3 nucleotides are TGCAGCGTGCCGGGACAGGGAGGTCTCTACGAGCAGTACTTC. Translated, it gives CSVPGQGGLYEQYF.

Only a few counts were recorded for this clonotype. This chain joins TRBV7-2 and TRBJ2-7; D remains unclear. CDR3 length: 13 amino acids. V was trimmed by 3 bases and J by 4 bases, leaving 10 bases between them. CDR1 and CDR2 from the germline V gene are SGHTA and FQGNSA. CDR3 sequence: CASSFAARYEQYF. The CDR3 coding sequence is TGTGCCAGCAGCTTCGCAGCCCGGTACGAGCAGTACTTC.

In this sample, this clonotype turned up many times. The chain couples TRBV6-1 to TRBJ1-2; D possibly corresponds to TRBD1 (6 bases). The CDR3 is 15 amino acids. Looked up from germline, CDR1 is MNHNS and CDR2 is SASEGT. V was clipped by 2 bases and J by 0 bases, with 10 bases between them. Written as DNA, the CDR3 is TGTGCCAGCAGTGAAATGGGGACAACTAACTATGGCTACACCTTC. Protein: CASSEMGTTNYGYTF.

Worth noting for this clonotype: One end of the junction does not line up with germline, which may come from a read error. The J gene is TRBJ2-7, the V gene TRBV3-1; TRBD1 or TRBD2 may be the D gene (6 bases each). The germline V gene has CDR1 LGHDT and CDR2 YNNKEL (reference sequence). The CDR3 spans 11 residues. This CDR3 reads CASSQGQAGSF. DNA for the CDR3: TGTGCCAGCAGCCAAGGACAGGCCGGGAGCTTC.

This chain's CDR3 is CASSFTTRGGELFF. In nucleotides, the CDR3 is TGTGCCAGCAGCTTTACTACCAGAGGCGGGGAGCTGTTTTTT. The gene calls are TRBV7-2 and TRBJ2-2; D is unresolved. Germline values: CDR1 SGHTA, CDR2 FQGNSA. The CDR3 consists of 14 residues. V was pared by 3 bases and J by 7 bases, with 12 bases between. Combining the CDR3 with reference TRBV7-2 and TRBJ2-2 gives the whole variable domain GAGVSQSPSNKVTEKGKDVELRCDPISGHTALYWYRQSLGQGLEFLIYFQGNSAPDKSGLPSDRFSAERTGGSVSTLTIQRTQQEDSAVYLCASSFTTRGGELFFGEGSRLTVL.

The chain uses TRBV24-1 and TRBJ2-1; D unresolved. CDR3 length: 12 residues. The V and J ends lost 4 bases and 7 bases respectively, with 7 bases between them. Germline V CDR1 and CDR2: KGHDR, SFDVKD. The chain's CDR3 is CATSEATNEQFF. CDR3 nucleotides: TGTGCCACCAGTGAGGCAACAAATGAGCAGTTCTTC.

This clonotype came up many times. The chain combines TRBV19 with TRBJ2-1; TRBD2 matches 7 bases. V was pared by 9 bases and J by 5 bases, with 16 bases of the junction left unmatched. This CDR3 is 16 amino acids long. Per the germline V gene, CDR1 is LNHDA and CDR2 is SQIVND (reference sequence). In DNA, the CDR3 is TGTGCCAGGGCCCGGGGAGGGATTCGGTGGCACAATGAGCAGTTCTTC. This sequence encodes CARARGGIRWHNEQFF.

This clonotype has more than one count but fewer than ten. The CDR3 DNA sequence: TGTGCCAGCAGCCCCCCGGGACAGGGAGGATCCACTGAAGCTTTCTTT. Translated: CASSPPGQGGSTEAFF. The V gene is TRBV7-2, the J gene TRBJ1-1, with 9 bases aligning to TRBD1. Germline trimming cut 5 bases from V and 4 bases from J; bases unmatched to any gene: 11. CDR3 length: 16 residues. Looked up from germline, CDR1 is SGHTA and CDR2 is FQGNSA.

Here the CDR3 reads CSASIAGGGGTQYF. For the CDR3, the DNA is TGCAGTGCTAGTATAGCGGGAGGCGGGGGGACCCAGTACTTC. The rearrangement links TRBV20-1 to TRBJ2-5; the match to TRBD2 covers 10 bases. The CDR3 has 14 residues. J lost 7 bases, V lost 3 bases, and 8 bases had no gene match. In germline, CDR1 is DFQATT, CDR2 SNEGSKA (reference sequence).

This clonotype is classed as medium-sized (0.01 to 0.1%). The V call is TRBV7-2, the J call TRBJ1-1; maybe TRBD1 (5 bases). CDR3 length: 13 amino acids. The germline V gene encodes CDR1 SGHTA and CDR2 FQGNSA. Trimming pared 6 bases from V and 7 bases from J, leaving 15 bases between. DNA for the CDR3: TGTGCCAGCAGATTGCTCAGGGTGGGTGAAGCTTTCTTT. Its translation: CASRLLRVGEAFF.

The chain is built from TRBV5-6 and TRBJ2-7; 9 bases match TRBD2. This CDR3 is 16 amino acids long. The germline V gene has CDR1 SGHDT and CDR2 YYEEEE. The J segment lost 4 bases and the V segment lost 2 bases, leaving 10 bases of the junction unmatched. CDR3 nucleotide sequence: TGTGCCAGCAGCTTCGCAGGTAGCGGGAGAAGTTACGAGCAGTACTTC. This encodes CASSFAGSGRSYEQYF.

This clonotype appeared a few times. This rearrangement joins TRBV4-2 to TRBJ2-5; TRBD2 matches at 7 bases. The CDR3 is 14 residues long. The germline CDR1 and CDR2 sequences are LGHNA and YNFKEQ. Trimming at V came to 4 bases and at J to 3 bases, leaving 5 bases not matched to a gene. CDR3 bases: TGTGCCAGCAGCCCCTCTAGCGGAAAAGAGACCCAGTACTTC. Protein product: CASSPSSGKETQYF.

This clonotype has more than one count but fewer than ten. The rearrangement uses TRBV19 and TRBJ2-6; TRBD2 matches at 9 bases. Losses at the gene ends were 7 bases for V and 0 bases for J; bases not matched to a gene: 13. The CDR3 is 19 amino acids. CDR1 is LNHDA and CDR2 is SQIVND in the germline V gene (reference sequence). CDR3 region: CASKDHSGSPYSGANVLTF. The DNA for the CDR3 is TGTGCCAGTAAGGATCATAGCGGGAGCCCCTACTCTGGGGCCAACGTCCTGACTTTC.

This clonotype appeared many times. The V call is TRBV29-1, the J call TRBJ2-1; the D gene is possibly TRBD2 (6 bases). V was shortened by 3 bases and J by 7 bases, with 10 bases between the two germline ends. Germline CDR1 is SQVTM and CDR2 is ANQGSEA. CDR3 length: 12 amino acids. The CDR3 here is CSVDRGWNEQFF. The CDR3 coding sequence is TGCAGCGTTGACCGGGGGTGGAATGAGCAGTTCTTC.

This clonotype came up a few times. The genes are TRBV7-6 and TRBJ1-6; D may be TRBD1 (5 bases). The CDR3 loop spans 13 amino acids. Germline V lookup: CDR1 SGHVS, CDR2 FNYEAQ. The germline V and J ends were trimmed by 3 bases and 6 bases, with 6 bases remaining between them. The CDR3 DNA sequence: TGTGCCAGCAGCTTGCAGGGTAATTCACCCCTCCACTTT. This translates into CASSLQGNSPLHF.

The chain joins TRBV5-1 to TRBJ1-4; D call uncertain. V was shortened by 2 bases and J by 2 bases, with 4 bases between the two germline ends. This CDR3 is 13 amino acids long. Per germline, CDR1 SGHRS and CDR2 YFSETQ. The CDR3 loop reads CASSFSTNEKLFF. In DNA, the CDR3 is TGCGCCAGCAGCTTCTCCACTAATGAAAAACTGTTTTTT.

This clonotype has only a few counts. The V gene is TRBV7-8, the J gene TRBJ2-1; D may match TRBD1 or TRBD2 (5 bases each). V was pared by 1 base and J by 5 bases, with 12 bases between. This CDR3 comprises 15 residues. Germline-derived CDR1 and CDR2 are SGHVS and FQNEAQ. This CDR3 reads CASSLGGTLNNEQFF. DNA of the CDR3: TGTGCCAGCAGCTTAGGAGGGACCCTGAACAATGAGCAGTTCTTC.

This clonotype has ten or more counts. This rearrangement joins TRBV12-3 or TRBV12-4 to TRBJ2-1, with D perhaps assigned TRBD1 or TRBD2 (5 bases each). V lost 10 bases and J 6 bases, leaving 16 bases between the germline ends. This CDR3 is 13 amino acids long. CDR3: CATRDRLSNEQFF. The CDR3 bases are TGTGCCACCCGGGACCGATTGTCCAATGAGCAGTTCTTC.

V usage is TRBV20-1 and J usage is TRBJ2-5, with 8 bases matching TRBD2. This CDR3 has 12 amino acids. The J segment lost 10 bases and the V segment lost 5 bases, leaving 9 bases of the junction unmatched. The germline CDR1 and CDR2 sequences are DFQATT and SNEGSKA (reference sequence). The CDR3 protein is CSAARREGDQYF. The CDR3 nucleotides read TGCAGTGCTGCCCGACGGGAGGGGGACCAGTACTTC.

DNA for the CDR3: TGTGCCAGCAGCTTAGCTCGGTCGCCAGGCAGTGACTCTGGAAACACCATATATTTT. Translating gives CASSLARSPGSDSGNTIYF. This chain links TRBV11-2 with TRBJ1-3; D not resolved. This CDR3 is 19 amino acids long. Germline V gene lookup returns CDR1 SGHAT and CDR2 FQNNGV. V lost 1 base, J lost 0 bases, and 19 bases lay in between.

This clonotype came up a few times. The CDR3 DNA sequence: TGCGCCAGCAGCTTGGGGGGTCCTCTCGACCACGAGCAGTACTTC. Translated: CASSLGGPLDHEQYF. J is TRBJ2-7 and V is TRBV5-1; D is ambiguous. The V end was cut by 0 bases, the J end by 5 bases, with 15 bases between. Germline CDR1 and CDR2: SGHRS and YFSETQ. This CDR3 has 15 residues.

This clonotype appeared a few times. This rearrangement joins TRBV20-1 to TRBJ1-2; no clear D. The germline V gene encodes CDR1 DFQATT and CDR2 SNEGSKA (reference sequence). The CDR3 runs 12 residues. The V end was cut by 0 bases, the J end by 1 base, with 3 bases between. The CDR3 sequence is CSARDNNYGYTF. The CDR3 DNA sequence: TGCAGTGCTAGAGATAATAACTATGGCTACACCTTC.

This clonotype was seen more than once but under ten times. CDR3 sequence (DNA): TGTGCCAGCACTCTTTCAAGCTCCTACGAGCAGTACTTC. This sequence encodes CASTLSSSYEQYF. The chain joins TRBV7-2 to TRBJ2-7, with D unresolved. Trimming took 7 bases from V and 0 from J, leaving 10 bases between them. Germline lookup yields CDR1 SGHTA and CDR2 FQGNSA. This CDR3 comprises 13 residues.

The chain combines TRBV5-1 with TRBJ1-2, with D perhaps TRBD1 (5 bases). CDR1 is SGHRS and CDR2 is YFSETQ in the germline V gene. Trimming cost V 0 bases and J 0 bases, with 15 bases left between them. The CDR3 length is 17 residues. In DNA form, the CDR3 reads TGCGCCAGCAGCTTGGTGGAGGGGTCCCTTGCTAACTATGGCTACACCTTC. It specifies CASSLVEGSLANYGYTF. Full variable domain (missing parts from reference TRBV5-1 and TRBJ1-2): KAGVTQTPRYLIKTRGQQVTLSCSPISGHRSVSWYQQTPGQGLQFLFEYFSETQRNKGNFPGRFSGRQFSNSRSEMNVSTLELGDSALYLCASSLVEGSLANYGYTFGSGTRLTVV.

The sample holds a few counts of this clonotype. The V gene is TRBV10-3, the J gene TRBJ1-3, with D unresolved. The V end lost 0 bases, the J end lost 3 bases, and 15 bases lay between the germline ends. The CDR3 loop spans 17 amino acids. Looked up from germline, CDR1 is ENHRY and CDR2 is SYGVKD. The CDR3 DNA is TGTGCCATCAGTGAGTCTTTGAGGGAACGGCTTGGAAACACCATATATTTT. Translated, it gives CAISESLRERLGNTIYF.

This clonotype showed up many times. The V and J genes are TRBV29-1 and TRBJ2-3; TRBD2 aligns across 8 bases. Germline V CDR1 and CDR2: SQVTM, ANQGSEA. The CDR3 consists of 17 residues. V shed 3 bases, J shed 5 bases, and the junction held 16 bases outside the gene matches. CDR3 sequence reads: CSVERETGAGVEDTQYF. In DNA form, the CDR3 reads TGCAGCGTTGAGAGGGAAACGGGAGCGGGAGTGGAAGATACGCAGTATTTT.

The table lists this clonotype with many counts. V gene TRBV9 combines with J gene TRBJ1-4; D call uncertain. The germline CDR1 and CDR2 sequences are SGDLS and YYNGEE. Trimming cost V 0 bases and J 4 bases, with 13 bases left between them. The CDR3 has 16 amino acids. CDR3 protein: CASSVEAGAINEKLFF. Here the CDR3 DNA reads TGTGCCAGCAGCGTAGAGGCAGGCGCTATTAATGAAAAACTGTTTTTT.